Listed below are T cell receptor beta chains from one sample, sequenced in a study of blood T cells in healthy people across ages. TCRdb re-analysed the 5' RACE reads in MiXCR, keeping a single row per CDR3 protein. The sample consists of 1.5 million to 2 million distinct CDR3 sequences, around 48% of them appearing once. The sequenced sample consisted of blood. The receptors were gathered from a woman aged 40 to 50 in good health. CDR3s include the opening cysteine and the closing phenylalanine or tryptophan. D genes are given only for firm matches. Expanded clones get a size class; other rows say once, few or many, or leave the size out.

>16|TRBV12-3/TRBV12-4|NA|TRBJ1-4|NA
CASSSSPGDVNEKLFF
TGTGCCAGCAGTTCTTCCCCAGGGGACGTAAATGAAAAACTGTTTTTT
>10|TRBV6-6|NA|TRBJ1-2|few
CASNGNGYTF
TGTGCCAGCAATGGTAATGGCTACACCTTC
>17|TRBV11-2|TRBD1|TRBJ1-2|NA
CASRPTGDSSPNYGYTF
TGTGCCAGCAGGCCAACAGGGGACAGCTCTCCTAACTATGGCTACACCTTC
>13|TRBV29-1|NA|TRBJ1-2|few
CSVDRDANYGYTF
TGCAGCGTCGACCGGGACGCGAACTATGGCTACACCTTC
>12|TRBV7-9|NA|TRBJ2-3|few
CASRVSGDTQYF
TGTGCCAGCAGGGTTAGCGGAGATACGCAGTATTTT
>14|TRBV7-9|TRBD2|TRBJ2-7|few
CASRPGLAPYEQYF
TGTGCCAGCAGGCCGGGACTAGCCCCCTACGAGCAGTACTTC
>15|TRBV7-9|NA|TRBJ2-5|few
CASSVFGSSGETQYF
TGTGCCAGCAGCGTCTTTGGCAGCTCGGGTGAGACCCAGTACTTC
>14|TRBV28|NA|TRBJ2-1|few
CASSSFLAHHEQFF
TGTGCCAGCAGTTCCTTCCTAGCGCACCATGAGCAGTTCTTC
>12|TRBV28|NA|TRBJ2-7|few
CASSFSLDEQYF
TGTGCCAGCAGTTTCTCCCTGGACGAGCAGTACTTC
>14|TRBV6-1|TRBD2|TRBJ2-1|NA
CAGRGNSPYNEQFF
TGTGCCGGGCGGGGGAACAGCCCCTACAATGAGCAGTTCTTC
>18|TRBV6-1|NA|TRBJ2-7|few
CASGGGGKRAKSSYEQYF
TGTGCCAGCGGCGGTGGGGGGAAACGTGCTAAAAGCTCCTACGAGCAGTACTTC
>13|TRBV20-1|NA|TRBJ2-3|few
CSARGEGEDTQYF
TGCAGCGCTAGAGGGGAGGGGGAGGATACGCAGTATTTT
>14|TRBV5-6|NA|TRBJ2-5|NA
CASGLSGRQETQYF
TGTGCCAGCGGCTTGTCCGGGAGACAAGAGACCCAGTACTTC
>13|TRBV2|NA|TRBJ2-7|NA
CASSVRLTYEQYF
TGTGCCAGCAGTGTAAGACTTACCTACGAGCAGTACTTC
>14|TRBV12-3/TRBV12-4|TRBD2|TRBJ2-1|few
CASRGTSGGEREFF
TGTGCCAGCAGGGGGACTAGCGGGGGGGAGAGAGAGTTCTTC
>13|TRBV20-1|TRBD1|TRBJ2-7|few
CSAPQGAGYEQYF
TGCAGTGCTCCACAGGGGGCCGGCTACGAGCAGTACTTC
>14|TRBV2|NA|TRBJ2-3|NA
CASSGQGRADTQYF
TGTGCCAGCAGTGGTCAGGGTCGAGCAGATACGCAGTATTTT
>15|TRBV7-2|TRBD1|TRBJ2-5|few
CASSPDRGRRETQYF
TGTGCCAGCAGCCCCGACAGGGGGCGCAGGGAGACCCAGTACTTC
>15|TRBV7-2|NA|TRBJ2-5|NA
CASSVDSHPQETQYF
TGTGCCAGCAGCGTGGACTCCCATCCCCAAGAGACCCAGTACTTC
>14|TRBV7-2|NA|TRBJ1-4|NA
CASSRAGLGEKLFF
TGTGCCAGCAGCCGAGCGGGGTTAGGCGAAAAACTGTTTTTT
>14|TRBV7-2|NA|TRBJ2-1|NA
CASSPPPTGNEQFF
TGTGCCAGCAGCCCCCCCCCTACAGGCAATGAGCAGTTCTTC
>16|TRBV24-1|NA|TRBJ2-7|once
CATSDFRRGFGYEQYF
TGTGCCACCAGTGATTTTAGGAGGGGGTTCGGCTACGAGCAGTACTTC